This TCR beta chain was sequenced in a study of shared clonotypes between healthy human individuals. This clone was observed once. Antigen: not known. Study outcomes and limitations: Clonotypes not shared had lower generation probabilities than those common to all four donors.

Splitting the CD4+ cells yielded a CD45RA+ naive subset and a CD45RA-negative memory subset. Sorted subsets were amplified in replicate PCRs using 200 to 250 ng DNA, tens of thousands of T cell genomes. Profiling relied on immunoSEQ multiplex PCR, and the TCRdb table lists in-frame clones only, not all of them. The table has roughly 1.4 million clones, less than 99% seen once; the top ten hold approximately 0.4%. The sequencing sample was made of naive CD4+ T cells sorted from blood. The sample's subset: CD45RA+ positively selected. The TCR sequence derives from a man aged 30 to 45 in good health.

The CDR3 here is CASTQGWQGKNIQYF. The CDR3 nucleotides are TGTGCCAGCACCCAAGGGTGGCAGGGGAAAAACATTCAGTACTTC. J is TRBJ2-4 and V is TRBV6-5; tentatively, D is TRBD1 (6 bases). This CDR3 has 15 amino acids. The V and J ends lost 7 bases and 4 bases respectively, with 17 bases between them. Looked up from germline, CDR1 is MNHEY and CDR2 is SVGAGI.